The rows below give T cell receptor beta chains drawn from one sample of a study of T cell responses to AZD1222 COVID-19 vaccine. TCRdb's table, derived via immunoSEQ multiplex PCR, lists solely in-frame clones and lacks some. The sample shows 95,000 to 130,000 clones, 88% of them seen only once. This material consisted of peripheral blood, taken on day 0 of AZD1222 vaccination. The receptors stem from an adult in good health. Both conserved end residues are part of each CDR3. The D gene is left open where the match is weak. Rows give clone size only sometimes, using once, few, many, or a class for an expanded clone.

v_call	j_call	clone_size	d_call	cdr3_nt	cdr3_aa
TRBV24-1	TRBJ1-2	.	TRBD1	TGTGCCACCAGTGAACCGGGACAGGGGAACTATGGCTACACCTTC	CATSEPGQGNYGYTF
TRBV27	TRBJ2-6	.	TRBD1	TGTGCCAGCAGTTTATCATCCGGGACAGGGGGCGGTGGGGCCAACGTCCTGACTTTC	CASSLSSGTGGGGANVLTF
TRBV6-5	TRBJ1-5	.	TRBD1	TGTGCCAGCACTCGGGACAGGGCAGCAAATCAGCCCCAGCATTTT	CASTRDRAANQPQHF
TRBV4-1	TRBJ1-2	.	.	TGCGCCAGCAGCCAAGATCCTGGGGGGGGAAACTATGGCTACACCTTC	CASSQDPGGGNYGYTF
TRBV7-9	TRBJ1-2	.	.	TGTGCCAGCAGCTTATCTGTGAGCTATGGCTACACCTTC	CASSLSVSYGYTF
TRBV19	TRBJ2-1	.	TRBD2	TGTGCCAGTAGTATGTTAGCGGGGCGCGCCTACAATGAGCAGTTCTTC	CASSMLAGRAYNEQFF
TRBV7-8	TRBJ1-5	once	.	TGTGCCAGCAGCTTAAAGCGGGTGGGGTCGCAGCCCCAGCATTTT	CASSLKRVGSQPQHF
TRBV5-4	TRBJ1-6	.	.	TGTGCCAGCAGCTTGTACGATAATTCACCCCTCCACTTT	CASSLYDNSPLHF
TRBV6-5	TRBJ1-2	.	.	TGTGCCAGCAGTTCCGACTCGACCGCTATCTATGGCTACACCTTC	CASSSDSTAIYGYTF
TRBV6-5	TRBJ1-4	.	TRBD1	TGTGCCAGCAGTTACGGGACAGGGGGGGAAAAACTGTTTTTT	CASSYGTGGEKLFF
TRBV6-6	TRBJ1-5	once	.	TGTGCCAGCAGAAACGGGGGTTCAGGGAGCAATCAGCCCCAGCATTTT	CASRNGGSGSNQPQHF
TRBV12-3/TRBV12-4	TRBJ1-6	.	.	TGTGCCAGCGCCTTTTGGGGGTCACCCCTCCACTTT	CASAFWGSPLHF
TRBV11-2	TRBJ1-2	.	TRBD1	TGTGCCTCGATTCCCTGGACAGGGGGCAGTAGCTACACCTTC	CASIPWTGGSSYTF
TRBV23-1	TRBJ1-2	.	.	TGCGCCAGCAGTCCTCCAACAGGCCAGTCTTGGTGGTGTGGCTACACCTTC	CASSPPTGQSWWCGYTF
TRBV7-8	TRBJ1-5	.	.	TGTGCCAGCAGCTTGGGCGGGGGGGGCAATCAGCCCCAGCATTTT	CASSLGGGGNQPQHF
TRBV12-3/TRBV12-4	TRBJ1-2	.	.	TGTGCCAGCAGAGGCCCCGGCTATGGCTACACCTTC	CASRGPGYGYTF
TRBV7-3	TRBJ1-1	.	.	TGTGCCAGCAGCTTAGAGGGGCGGCCGGGCACTGAAGCTTTCTTT	CASSLEGRPGTEAFF
TRBV6-2/TRBV6-3	TRBJ1-1	.	TRBD1	TGTGCCAGCAGTACAGGGGGCGGGTGGAACACTGAAGCTTTCTTT	CASSTGGGWNTEAFF
TRBV20-1	TRBJ1-5	.	.	TGCAGTGTTAGTCAGGCCCGGGGCAATCAGCCCCAGCATTTT	CSVSQARGNQPQHF
TRBV7-9	TRBJ2-2	.	.	TGTGCCAGCAGCTTAAACAGGGTCGCGAACACCGGGGAGCTGTTTTTT	CASSLNRVANTGELFF
TRBV19	TRBJ1-5	.	TRBD1	TGTGCCAGTAAACCCAGACAGGGGGCAGTGAGTCAGCCCCAGCATTTT	CASKPRQGAVSQPQHF
TRBV7-2	TRBJ2-7	.	TRBD1	TGTGCCAGCAGTTACAAACAGGGGAACGAGCAGTACTTC	CASSYKQGNEQYF
TRBV5-6	TRBJ2-5	.	.	TGTGCCAGCAGCTGGCTTCTAGCACGAGAGACCCAGTACTTC	CASSWLLARETQYF
TRBV7-2	TRBJ1-2	.	.	TGTGCCAGCAGCTCACGGACAGCAATTGATTATGGCTACACCTTC	CASSSRTAIDYGYTF
TRBV7-9	TRBJ1-5	.	TRBD1	TGTGCCAGCAGCTTGGCGCTAGGCAGGGGGTTTGAGCCCCAGCATTTT	CASSLALGRGFEPQHF
TRBV14	TRBJ2-7	.	TRBD1	TGTGCCAGCAGCCAATCAGACCACAGGGGGCTGCAGTACTTC	CASSQSDHRGLQYF
TRBV24-1	TRBJ1-4	.	TRBD1	TGTGCCACCAGTGATGGGACAGCGTATAATGAAAAACTGTTTTTT	CATSDGTAYNEKLFF
TRBV7-9	TRBJ1-1	.	.	TGTGCCAGCAGCTTAGTGGCGGTGAACACTGAAGCTTTCTTT	CASSLVAVNTEAFF
TRBV27	TRBJ2-7	.	.	TGTGCCAGCAGTTTAACCGGGACTGCGCATCTCGAGCAGTACTTC	CASSLTGTAHLEQYF
TRBV6-5	TRBJ1-6	.	.	TGTGCCAGCAGTCCCCTGGATTTTTCACCCCTCCACTTT	CASSPLDFSPLHF
TRBV6-4	TRBJ1-1	.	.	TGTGCCAGCATCCCTGACAGGTTGAACACTGAAGCTTTCTTT	CASIPDRLNTEAFF
TRBV23-1	TRBJ1-5	.	.	TGCGCCAGCAGTCAATCGGGCACCTATAGCAATCAGCCCCAGCATTTT	CASSQSGTYSNQPQHF
TRBV4-2	TRBJ2-3	.	.	TGTGCCAGCAGCCAAGATCCCCAGGCTAGCACAGATACGCAGTATTTT	CASSQDPQASTDTQYF
TRBV30	TRBJ1-2	.	.	TGTGCCTGGAGTGCGGGGGCTCGGGGCTACACCTTC	CAWSAGARGYTF
TRBV4-1	TRBJ1-1	.	.	TGCGCCAGCAGCCAGATCCAGCTAAACACTGAAGCTTTCTTT	CASSQIQLNTEAFF
TRBV7-2	TRBJ1-2	.	.	TGTGCCAGCAGCTTAGCCAGGGCTCAGGGCTACACCTTC	CASSLARAQGYTF
TRBV29-1	TRBJ1-2	.	.	TGCAGCGTAGGGTTCCGCGGAGGAGTGGATGGCTACACCTTC	CSVGFRGGVDGYTF
TRBV9	TRBJ1-1	.	.	TGTGCCAGCAGCGTATTCCCGAACACTGAAGCTTTCTTT	CASSVFPNTEAFF
TRBV15	TRBJ2-1	.	.	TGTGCCACCAGCAGAGAGGCGAGGGAGCAGTTCTTC	CATSREAREQFF
TRBV18	TRBJ2-7	.	.	TGTGCCAGCTCACCACCGGGCTGGCTAGGCACCTACGAGCAGTACTTC	CASSPPGWLGTYEQYF
TRBV15	TRBJ1-1	.	TRBD1	TGTGCCACCAGCGGCCGGACAGGAATGAACACTGAAGCTTTCTTT	CATSGRTGMNTEAFF
TRBV6-2/TRBV6-3	TRBJ2-1	.	.	TGTGCCAGCAGTTACAGGGCAGCTTACAATGAGCAGTTCTTC	CASSYRAAYNEQFF
TRBV6-2/TRBV6-3	TRBJ1-1	once	.	TGTGCCAGCAGTTACTCCCGCACTGAAGCTTTCTTT	CASSYSRTEAFF
TRBV19	TRBJ1-5	.	TRBD1	TGTGCCAGTAGTATCGGGACAGATGCGGGCGGAAAGACCCAGCATTTT	CASSIGTDAGGKTQHF
TRBV30	TRBJ2-1	.	TRBD2	TGTGCCTGGAGTGCTCGGGAGCAGAGGACTAGCGGGAGGACAGAGCAGTTCTTC	CAWSAREQRTSGRTEQFF